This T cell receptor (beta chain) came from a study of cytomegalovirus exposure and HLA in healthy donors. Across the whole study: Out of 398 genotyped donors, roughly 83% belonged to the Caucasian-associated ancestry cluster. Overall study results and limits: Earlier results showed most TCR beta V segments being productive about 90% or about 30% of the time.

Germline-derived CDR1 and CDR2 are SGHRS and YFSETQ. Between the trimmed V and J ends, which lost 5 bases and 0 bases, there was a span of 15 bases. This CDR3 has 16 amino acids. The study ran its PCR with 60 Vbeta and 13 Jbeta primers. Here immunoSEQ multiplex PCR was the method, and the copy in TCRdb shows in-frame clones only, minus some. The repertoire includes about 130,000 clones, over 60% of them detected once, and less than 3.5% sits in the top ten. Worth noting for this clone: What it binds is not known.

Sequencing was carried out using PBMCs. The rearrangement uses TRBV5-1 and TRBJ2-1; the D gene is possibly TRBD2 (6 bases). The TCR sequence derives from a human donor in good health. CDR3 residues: CASSRRGASSYNEQFF. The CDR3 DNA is TGCGCCAGCAGTCGGCGCGGGGCGAGCTCCTACAATGAGCAGTTCTTC.